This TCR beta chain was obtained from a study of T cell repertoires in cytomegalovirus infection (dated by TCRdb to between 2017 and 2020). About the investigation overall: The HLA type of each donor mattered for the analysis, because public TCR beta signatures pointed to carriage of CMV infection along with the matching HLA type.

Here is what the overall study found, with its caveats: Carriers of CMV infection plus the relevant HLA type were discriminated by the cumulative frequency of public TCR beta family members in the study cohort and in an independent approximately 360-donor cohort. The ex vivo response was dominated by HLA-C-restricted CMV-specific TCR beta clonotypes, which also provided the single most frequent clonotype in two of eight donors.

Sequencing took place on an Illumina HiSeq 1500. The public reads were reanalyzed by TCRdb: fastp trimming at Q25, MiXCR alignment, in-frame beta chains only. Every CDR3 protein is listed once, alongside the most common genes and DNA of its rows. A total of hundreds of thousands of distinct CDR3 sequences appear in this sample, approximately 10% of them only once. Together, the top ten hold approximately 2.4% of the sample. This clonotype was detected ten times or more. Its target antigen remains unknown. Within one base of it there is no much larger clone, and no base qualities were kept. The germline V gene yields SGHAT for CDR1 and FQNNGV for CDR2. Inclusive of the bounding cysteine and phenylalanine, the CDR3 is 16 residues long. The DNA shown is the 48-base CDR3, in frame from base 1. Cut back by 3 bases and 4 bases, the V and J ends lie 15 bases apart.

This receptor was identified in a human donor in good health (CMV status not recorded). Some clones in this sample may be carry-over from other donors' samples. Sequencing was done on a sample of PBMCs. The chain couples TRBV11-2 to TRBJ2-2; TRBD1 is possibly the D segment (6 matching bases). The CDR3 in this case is CASSFLQGRGTGELFF. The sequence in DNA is TGTGCCAGCAGCTTTTTACAGGGAAGAGGCACCGGGGAGCTGTTTTTT.